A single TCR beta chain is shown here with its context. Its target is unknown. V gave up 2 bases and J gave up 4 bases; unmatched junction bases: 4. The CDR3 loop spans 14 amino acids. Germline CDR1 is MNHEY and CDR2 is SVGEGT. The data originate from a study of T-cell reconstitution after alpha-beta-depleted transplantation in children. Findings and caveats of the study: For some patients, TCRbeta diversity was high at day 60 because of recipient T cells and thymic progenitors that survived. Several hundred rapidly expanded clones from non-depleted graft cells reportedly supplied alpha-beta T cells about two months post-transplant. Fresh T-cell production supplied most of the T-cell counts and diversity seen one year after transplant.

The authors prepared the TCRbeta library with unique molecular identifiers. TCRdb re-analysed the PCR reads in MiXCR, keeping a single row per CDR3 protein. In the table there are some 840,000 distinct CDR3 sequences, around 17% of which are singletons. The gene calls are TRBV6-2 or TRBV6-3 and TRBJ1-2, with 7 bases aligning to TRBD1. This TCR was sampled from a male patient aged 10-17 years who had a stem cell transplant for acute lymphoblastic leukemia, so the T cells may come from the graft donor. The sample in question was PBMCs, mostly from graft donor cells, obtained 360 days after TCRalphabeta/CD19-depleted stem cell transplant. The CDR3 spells CASSYNRGRYGYTF. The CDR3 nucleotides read TGTGCCAGCAGTTACAACAGGGGACGCTATGGCTACACCTTC.